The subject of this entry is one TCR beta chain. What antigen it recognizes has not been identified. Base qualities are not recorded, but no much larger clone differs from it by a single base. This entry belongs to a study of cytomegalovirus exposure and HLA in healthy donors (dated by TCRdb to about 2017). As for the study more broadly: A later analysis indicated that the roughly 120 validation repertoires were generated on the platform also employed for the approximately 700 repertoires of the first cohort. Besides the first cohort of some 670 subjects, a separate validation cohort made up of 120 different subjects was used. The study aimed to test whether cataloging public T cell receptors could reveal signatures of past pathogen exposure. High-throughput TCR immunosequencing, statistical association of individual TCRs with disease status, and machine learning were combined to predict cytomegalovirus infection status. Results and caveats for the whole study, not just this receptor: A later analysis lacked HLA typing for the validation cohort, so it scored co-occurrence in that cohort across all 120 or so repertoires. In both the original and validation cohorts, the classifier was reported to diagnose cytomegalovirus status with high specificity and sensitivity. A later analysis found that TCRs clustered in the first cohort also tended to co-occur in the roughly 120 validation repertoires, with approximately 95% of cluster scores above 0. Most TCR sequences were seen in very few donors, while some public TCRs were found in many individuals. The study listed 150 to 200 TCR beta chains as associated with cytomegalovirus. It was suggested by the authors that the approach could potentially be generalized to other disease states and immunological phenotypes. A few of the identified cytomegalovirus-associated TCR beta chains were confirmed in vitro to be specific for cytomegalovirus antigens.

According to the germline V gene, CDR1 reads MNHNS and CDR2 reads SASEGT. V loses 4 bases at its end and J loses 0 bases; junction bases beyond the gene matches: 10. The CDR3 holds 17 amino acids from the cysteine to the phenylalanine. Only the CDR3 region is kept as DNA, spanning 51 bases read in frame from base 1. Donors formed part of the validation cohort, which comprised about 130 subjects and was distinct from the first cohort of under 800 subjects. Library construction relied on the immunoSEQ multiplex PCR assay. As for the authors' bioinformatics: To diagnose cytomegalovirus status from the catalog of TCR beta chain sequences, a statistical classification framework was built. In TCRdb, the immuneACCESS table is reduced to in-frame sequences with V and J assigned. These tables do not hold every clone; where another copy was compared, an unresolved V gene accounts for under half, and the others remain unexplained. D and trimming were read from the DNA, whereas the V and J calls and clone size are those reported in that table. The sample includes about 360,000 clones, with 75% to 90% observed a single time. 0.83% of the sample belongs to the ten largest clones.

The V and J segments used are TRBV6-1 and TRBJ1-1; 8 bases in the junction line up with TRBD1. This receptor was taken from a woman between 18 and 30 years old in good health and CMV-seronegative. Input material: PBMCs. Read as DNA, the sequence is TGTGCCAGCAGTGGGCAGGGGGCCGTAAGGATGAACACTGAAGCTTTCTTT. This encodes CASSGQGAVRMNTEAFF.